This TCR beta chain was identified during a study of cytomegalovirus exposure and HLA in healthy donors. The CDR3 loop spans 13 amino acids. V lost 1 base to trimming and J lost 3 bases, with 6 bases between them. CDR1 and CDR2 from the germline V gene are SNHLY and FYNNEI. The PCR made use of 60 Vbeta and 13 Jbeta primers. Only in-frame clones appear in the TCRdb table, and some are missing; sequencing was by immunoSEQ multiplex PCR. This sample carries approximately 190,000 clones, more than 75% of them seen once, and the ten largest clones take less than 15%. Sample: PBMCs. The origin of this receptor is a woman in her 30s in good health and CMV-seropositive. The rearrangement uses TRBV2 and TRBJ1-1; tentative D call: TRBD1 (6 bases). CDR3 loop: CASSEGGHTEAFF. The CDR3 coding sequence is TGTGCCAGCAGTGAAGGGGGGCACACTGAAGCTTTCTTT. The variable domain in full, with the rest retrieved from reference TRBV2 and TRBJ1-1, is EPEVTQTPSHQVTQMGQEVILRCVPISNHLYFYWYRQILGQKVEFLVSFYNNEISEKSEIFDDQFSVERPDGSNFTLKIRSTKLEDSAMYFCASSEGGHTEAFFGQGTRLTVV.